The entry below describes one TCR beta chain. This record comes from a study of blood T cell repertoires in COVID-19. As for the study in general: COVID-19 samples, acute and convalescent, were from the United States, Italy and Spain. PBMCs, B-cell-depleted T cells, or T cells were the source of the cDNA or gDNA that made up the material.

This CDR3 region has 11 residues. CDR1 SQVTM and CDR2 ANQGSEA come from the germline V gene. J lost 6 bases, V lost 5 bases, and 2 bases had no gene match. Per the original data handling: It was from reference gene primer amplification that nucleated cell counts were estimated. Repertoires were generated with immunoSEQ multiplex PCR, while TCRdb's copy carries only in-frame clones and drops some. V and J calls and clone size follow that table, whereas D and trimming were derived from the DNA. This table has around 250,000 clones, about 86% appearing once. The sample consisted of peripheral blood. The sequence was collected from a man older than 75 with acute or convalescent COVID-19. The rearrangement links TRBV29-1 to TRBJ1-1; TRBD1 aligns across 8 bases. The CDR3 bases are TGCAGCGTTCGACAGGGGCCTGAAGCTTTCTTT. It specifies CSVRQGPEAFF.